The next 3 T cell receptor beta chains were all read from a single sample in a study of OX40 agonist ivuxolimab in advanced cancers. Libraries were prepared through the immunoSEQ multiplex PCR assay. TCRdb re-hosts the immuneACCESS table, in-frame sequences only. Its copies lack some clones; in the studies checked, an unresolved V gene accounts for under half of them, and the cause for the rest is not known. Counted in this sample were about 82,000 clones; 85% of them appeared once. The ten most abundant clones make up around 2.3% of the sample. The sample was CD4+ or CD8+ T cells sorted from blood, taken in a trial of the OX40 agonist ivuxolimab. These receptors originate from an adult with an advanced solid tumor such as melanoma, head and neck, liver or kidney cancer.

The V and J genes are TRBV28 and TRBJ2-1, with D possibly matching TRBD1 (7 bases). The CDR3 spans 16 residues. Germline lookup yields CDR1 MDHEN and CDR2 SYDVKM. The V end was cut by 7 bases, the J end by 5 bases, with 21 bases between. CDR3 in DNA: TGTGCCAGCACGTCAGGGGGGCCCGATCGGAACAATGAGCAGTTCTTC. Protein sequence: CASTSGGPDRNNEQFF. Full variable domain (outside the CDR3, taken from reference TRBV28 and TRBJ2-1): DVKVTQSSRYLVKRTGEKVFLECVQDMDHENMFWYRQDPGLGLRLIYFSYDVKMKEKGDIPEGYSVSREKKERFSLILESASTNQTSMYLCASTSGGPDRNNEQFFGPGTRLTVL.

This clone turned up a few times. This chain links TRBV11-2 with TRBJ2-7, with 7 bases lining up with TRBD1. The CDR3 runs 15 residues. The V and J ends lost 2 bases and 6 bases, in that order; junction bases with no gene match: 10. Germline CDR1 is SGHAT and CDR2 is FQNNGV. The CDR3 DNA reads as TGTGCCAGCAGCTTAATACGGGGCAGGGGGATCGAGCAGTACTTC. Translated, it gives CASSLIRGRGIEQYF.

The chain links TRBV7-9 to TRBJ1-4; D might be TRBD1 (6 bases). Germline CDR1 and CDR2: SEHNR and FQNEAQ (reference sequence). The CDR3 length is 17 residues. Trimming shortened V by 3 bases and J by 8 bases, and 22 bases separated the two germline ends. CDR3 sequence reads: CASSFRVGAGAGEKLFF. As DNA, the CDR3 is TGTGCCAGCAGCTTCAGAGTTGGGGCAGGGGCAGGGGAAAAACTGTTTTTT. The whole variable domain, remainder taken from reference TRBV7-9 and TRBJ1-4, is DTGVSQNPRHKITKRGQNVTFRCDPISEHNRLYWYRQTLGQGPEFLTYFQNEAQLEKSRLLSDRFSAERPKGSFSTLEIQRTEQGDSAMYLCASSFRVGAGAGEKLFFGSGTQLSVL.